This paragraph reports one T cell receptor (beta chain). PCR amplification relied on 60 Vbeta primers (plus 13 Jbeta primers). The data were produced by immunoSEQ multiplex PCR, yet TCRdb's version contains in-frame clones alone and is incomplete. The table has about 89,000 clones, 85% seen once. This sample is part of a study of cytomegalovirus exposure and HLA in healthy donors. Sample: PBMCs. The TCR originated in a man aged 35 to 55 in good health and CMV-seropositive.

In DNA form, the CDR3 reads TGTGCCAGCAGTCCCGTGGGCGCAATAAGTGGCTACACCTTC. This encodes CASSPVGAISGYTF. This chain links TRBV27 with TRBJ1-2; D is undetermined. Germline CDR1 and CDR2: MNHEY and SMNVEV (reference sequence). This CDR3 has 14 residues. Deletions cut 5 bases from V and 7 bases from J, with 17 bases between.